This T cell receptor beta chain was recorded in a study of cytomegalovirus exposure and HLA in healthy donors. Findings of the study overall: It is likely that the observed cluster of highly shared sequence variants was a sequencing artifact. Altogether, 164 TCR beta chains were recorded as cytomegalovirus-associated. Versus the approximately 670-donor mean, an Asian-associated ancestry cluster reportedly showed fewer N-insertions in a later analysis.

A note on this clone: Antigen specificity is unknown.

The CDR3 has 14 amino acids. Germline V gene sequence: CDR1 SGHRS, CDR2 YFSETQ. Trimming shortened V by 0 bases and J by 9 bases, and 12 bases separated the two germline ends. The PCR made use of 60 Vbeta and 13 Jbeta primers. Assay used: immunoSEQ multiplex PCR; TCRdb lists only in-frame clones, some missing. The sample records 84,000 or so clones, 84% being singletons. The sequence was collected from a woman aged 45 to 65 in good health and CMV-seronegative. Input material: PBMCs. The chain employs TRBV5-1 and TRBJ1-4; D not certain. DNA of the CDR3: TGCGCCAGCAGCTTGGCCGAGGAGGGAAAAAAACTGTTTTTT. This codes for CASSLAEEGKKLFF.